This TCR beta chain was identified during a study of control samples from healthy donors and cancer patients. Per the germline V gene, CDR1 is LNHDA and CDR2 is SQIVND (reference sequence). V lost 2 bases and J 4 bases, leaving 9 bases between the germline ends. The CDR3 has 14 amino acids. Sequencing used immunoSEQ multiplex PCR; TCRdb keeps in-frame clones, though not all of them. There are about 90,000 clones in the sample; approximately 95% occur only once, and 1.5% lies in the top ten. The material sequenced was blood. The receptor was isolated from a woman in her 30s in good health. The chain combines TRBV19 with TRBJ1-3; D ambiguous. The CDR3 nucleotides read TGTGCCAGTAGTATAAGGAGCCTCGGAAACACCATATATTTT. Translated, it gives CASSIRSLGNTIYF.